This T cell receptor (beta chain) was documented in a study of blood T cell repertoires in COVID-19. As for the study in general: Specimens from acute and convalescent COVID-19 originated in the United States, Italy and Spain. T cells, B-cell-depleted T cells, or PBMCs supplied cDNA or gDNA.

Authors' analysis steps: Researchers report that nucleated cell counts were estimated from reference gene primer amplification. TCRdb's copy holds only in-frame clones and misses some; the assay was immunoSEQ multiplex PCR. D and trimming come from the DNA, and the V and J calls and clone size come from that table. In the table there are 90,000 to 100,000 clones, 80% to 85% of which are singletons. CDR1 and CDR2 from the germline V gene are MNHEY and SMNVEV (reference sequence). The CDR3 has 15 amino acids. J was trimmed by 4 bases and V by 2 bases; bases with no gene match: 6. V usage is TRBV27 and J usage is TRBJ2-7, with 9 bases aligning to TRBD1. The TCR originated in a man aged 70-80 years with active or convalescent COVID-19. The sequencing input was peripheral blood. The CDR3 sequence is CASSLARTGVYEQYF. CDR3 sequence (DNA): TGTGCCAGCAGTTTAGCCAGGACAGGGGTTTACGAGCAGTACTTC.